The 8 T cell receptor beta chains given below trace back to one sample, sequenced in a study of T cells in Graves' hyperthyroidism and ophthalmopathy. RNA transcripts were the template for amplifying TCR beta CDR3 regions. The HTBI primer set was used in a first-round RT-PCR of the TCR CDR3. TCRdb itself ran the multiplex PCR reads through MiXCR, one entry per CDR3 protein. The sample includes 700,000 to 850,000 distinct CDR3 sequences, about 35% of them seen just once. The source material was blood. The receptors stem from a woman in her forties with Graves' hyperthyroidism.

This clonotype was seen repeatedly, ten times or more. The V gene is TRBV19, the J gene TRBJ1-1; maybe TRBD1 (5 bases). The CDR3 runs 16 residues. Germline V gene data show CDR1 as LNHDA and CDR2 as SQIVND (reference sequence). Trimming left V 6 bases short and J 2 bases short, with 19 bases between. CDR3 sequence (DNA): TGTGCCAGTAGCGAGGCGGGACGTACCGTTAACACTGAAGCTTTCTTT. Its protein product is CASSEAGRTVNTEAFF.

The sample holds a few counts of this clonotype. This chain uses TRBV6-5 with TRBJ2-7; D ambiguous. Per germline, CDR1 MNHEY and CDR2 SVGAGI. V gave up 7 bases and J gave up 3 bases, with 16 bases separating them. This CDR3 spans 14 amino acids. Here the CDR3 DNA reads TGTGCCAGCAATCCAGGTATCGGTTTCTACGAGCAGTACTTC. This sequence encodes CASNPGIGFYEQYF.

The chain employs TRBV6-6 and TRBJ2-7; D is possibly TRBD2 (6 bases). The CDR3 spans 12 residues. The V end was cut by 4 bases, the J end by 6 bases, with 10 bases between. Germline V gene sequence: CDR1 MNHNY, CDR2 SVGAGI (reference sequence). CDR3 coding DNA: TGTGCCAGCAGTTCAATCGGGGGCGAGCAGTACTTC. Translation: CASSSIGGEQYF.

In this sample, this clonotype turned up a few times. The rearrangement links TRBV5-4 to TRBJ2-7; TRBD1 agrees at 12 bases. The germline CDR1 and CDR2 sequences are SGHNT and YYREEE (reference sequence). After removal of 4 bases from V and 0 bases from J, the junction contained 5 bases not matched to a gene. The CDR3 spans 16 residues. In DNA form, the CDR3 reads TGTGCCAGCAGCGGCGGGACAGGGGGCGCCTCCTACGAGCAGTACTTC. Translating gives CASSGGTGGASYEQYF. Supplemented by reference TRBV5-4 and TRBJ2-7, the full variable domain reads ETGVTQSPTHLIKTRGQQVTLRCSSQSGHNTVSWYQQALGQGPQFIFQYYREEENGRGNFPPRFSGLQFPNYSSELNVNALELDDSALYLCASSGGTGGASYEQYFGPGTRLTVT.

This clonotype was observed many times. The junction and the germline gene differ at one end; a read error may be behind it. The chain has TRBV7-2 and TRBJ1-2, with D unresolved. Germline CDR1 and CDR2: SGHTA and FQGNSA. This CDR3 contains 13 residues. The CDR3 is CASSQEGVYGYTF. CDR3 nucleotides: TGCGCCAGCAGCCAAGAGGGTGTCTATGGCTACACCTTC.

The CDR3 coding sequence is TGCAGCGTTGGCGGGGGCTACACCTTC. This gives the protein CSVGGGYTF. The gene calls are TRBV29-1 and TRBJ1-2; D not resolved. CDR3 length: 9 residues. CDR1 SQVTM and CDR2 ANQGSEA come from the germline V gene. Trimming stripped 4 bases from V and 8 bases from J, with 5 bases between.

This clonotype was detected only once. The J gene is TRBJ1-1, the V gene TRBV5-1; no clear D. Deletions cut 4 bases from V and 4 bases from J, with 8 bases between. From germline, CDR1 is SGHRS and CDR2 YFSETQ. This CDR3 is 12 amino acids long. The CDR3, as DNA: TGCGCCAGCAGCCAAGAGGTCACTGAAGCTTTCTTT. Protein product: CASSQEVTEAFF. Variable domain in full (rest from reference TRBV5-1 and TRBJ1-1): KAGVTQTPRYLIKTRGQQVTLSCSPISGHRSVSWYQQTPGQGLQFLFEYFSETQRNKGNFPGRFSGRQFSNSRSEMNVSTLELGDSALYLCASSQEVTEAFFGQGTRLTVV.

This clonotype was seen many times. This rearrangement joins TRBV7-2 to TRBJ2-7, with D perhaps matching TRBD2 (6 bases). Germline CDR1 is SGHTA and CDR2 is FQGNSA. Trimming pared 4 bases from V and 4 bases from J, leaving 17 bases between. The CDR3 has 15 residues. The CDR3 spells CASSWRGTGRYEQYF. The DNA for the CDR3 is TGTGCCAGCAGCTGGAGGGGAACGGGACGGTACGAGCAGTACTTC. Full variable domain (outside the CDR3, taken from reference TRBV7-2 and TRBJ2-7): GAGVSQSPSNKVTEKGKDVELRCDPISGHTALYWYRQSLGQGLEFLIYFQGNSAPDKSGLPSDRFSAERTGGSVSTLTIQRTQQEDSAVYLCASSWRGTGRYEQYFGPGTRLTVT.